Presented here are 26 T cell receptor beta chains from one specimen sequenced in a study of cytotoxic CD8 clonotypes in ibrutinib-treated CLL. Using immunoSEQ multiplex PCR, the repertoire was profiled, and TCRdb retains in-frame clones only, with some absent. Of about 45,000 clones in the sample, just over 65% were seen once. Specimen: PBMCs, collected after 24 months of ibrutinib treatment. The source of these receptors is a human donor with chronic lymphocytic leukemia.

This chain joins TRBV7-3 and TRBJ2-3; the D is unclear. CDR1 is SGHTA, CDR2 FQGTGA, per germline. The CDR3 sequence is 13 residues long. V lost 5 bases and J lost 0, with 6 bases in between. The CDR3 spells CASSPDSTDTQYF. CDR3 nucleotides: TGTGCCAGCAGCCCAGATAGCACAGATACGCAGTATTTT.

This chain links TRBV28 with TRBJ2-6; D ambiguous. Trimming stripped 4 bases from V and 18 bases from J, with 13 bases between. The CDR3 is 11 amino acids. Germline V gives CDR1 MDHEN, CDR2 SYDVKM. CDR3 amino acids: CASSSTRARTF. CDR3 coding DNA: TGTGCCAGCAGTTCCACCCGGGCGCGGACTTTC.

This clone was observed a single time. This chain joins TRBV30 and TRBJ2-7, with D unclear. V was pared by 4 bases and J by 0 bases, with 10 bases between. This CDR3 is 13 amino acids long. Germline-derived CDR1 and CDR2 are GTSNPN and SVGIG (reference sequence). CDR3 in amino acids: CAWTRSFSYEQYF. DNA of the CDR3: TGTGCCTGGACCCGCAGTTTCTCCTACGAGCAGTACTTC.

V and J are TRBV4-1 and TRBJ1-4, with D uncertain. CDR1 is MGHRA, CDR2 YSYEKL, per germline. Deletions cut 6 bases from V and 4 bases from J, with 15 bases between. This CDR3 contains 15 residues. This CDR3 is CASRPLEVHNEKLFF. The CDR3, as DNA: TGCGCCAGCAGGCCCCTGGAGGTACATAATGAAAAACTGTTTTTT.

The chain carries TRBV6-5 and TRBJ1-1; tentatively, D is TRBD1 (6 bases). Between the trimmed V and J ends, which lost 2 bases and 8 bases, there was a span of 15 bases. The CDR3 has 14 amino acids. In germline, CDR1 is MNHEY, CDR2 SVGAGI. CDR3 bases: TGTGCCAGCAGTTACCACGGGGGCAGAACAGAAGCTTTCTTT. It is translated as CASSYHGGRTEAFF.

Written as DNA, the CDR3 is TGTGCCATCAGTGAGTCCCTTGACCGGGACCCCGATAGGGGCAATCAGCCCCAGCATTTT. This gives the protein CAISESLDRDPDRGNQPQHF. The rearrangement joins TRBV10-3 to TRBJ1-5, with D maybe TRBD1 (5 bases). The CDR3 covers 20 residues. The ends were cut back, 0 bases at V and 2 bases at J, with 23 bases in the middle. Germline assignment: CDR1 ENHRY and CDR2 SYGVKD.

The V gene is TRBV5-4, the J gene TRBJ2-7, with D perhaps matching TRBD2 (5 bases). Germline CDR1 SGHNT, CDR2 YYREEE (reference sequence). V lost 4 bases, J lost 2 bases, and 22 bases lay in between. This CDR3 has 17 amino acids. The CDR3 region has the DNA TGTGCCAGCAGCCCCTTAGGCGGGCGGACCCCGACCTACGAGCAGTACTTC. Translated, it gives CASSPLGGRTPTYEQYF.

This clone came up once. The J gene is TRBJ2-7, the V gene TRBV27, with 12 bases that match TRBD2. V lost 5 bases and J lost 2; bases outside the gene matches: 4. The CDR3 sequence is 15 residues long. Per germline, CDR1 MNHEY and CDR2 SMNVEV (reference sequence). The CDR3 nucleotides read TGTGCCAGCAGTCGACTAGCGGGAGCGCCCTACGAGCAGTACTTC. Its translation: CASSRLAGAPYEQYF.

This rearrangement joins TRBV30 to TRBJ2-1, with 14 bases matching TRBD2. Germline CDR1 and CDR2: GTSNPN and SVGIG (reference sequence). This CDR3 has 18 residues. Trimming cost V 0 bases and J 5 bases; bases outside gene matches: 9. The CDR3 bases are TGTGCCTGGAGTGTGAACCCATGGACTAGCGGGGGGAACAATGAGCAGTTCTTC. Amino acids: CAWSVNPWTSGGNNEQFF.

J is TRBJ1-1 and V is TRBV2, with a weak D call TRBD1 (6 bases). Trimming removed 1 base at V and 8 bases at J, with 8 bases between. Germline V lookup: CDR1 SNHLY, CDR2 FYNNEI. The CDR3 is 12 amino acids. The CDR3 sequence: CASSEGGGEAFF. The CDR3 coding sequence is TGTGCCAGCAGTGAAGGAGGGGGGGAAGCTTTCTTT.

The chain is built from TRBV5-1 and TRBJ2-1, with D possibly TRBD2 on 5 matching bases. Germline CDR1 SGHRS, CDR2 YFSETQ. CDR3 length equals 17 residues. V was pared by 0 bases and J by 8 bases, with 21 bases between. This chain's CDR3 is CASSLAPGGLPKDEQFF. The CDR3 DNA reads as TGCGCCAGCAGCTTGGCCCCCGGAGGACTTCCTAAGGATGAGCAGTTCTTC.

The J gene is TRBJ2-7, the V gene TRBV27, with 10 bases identical to TRBD2. CDR1 is MNHEY, CDR2 SMNVEV, per germline (reference sequence). The length of the CDR3 is 14 residues. The V gene end was trimmed by 3 bases and the J gene end by 7 bases; junction bases not matched to a gene: 6. The CDR3 sequence: CASSFRSGRGEQYF. Here the CDR3 DNA reads TGTGCCAGCAGTTTCCGCAGCGGGAGGGGTGAGCAGTACTTC.

This sequence joins TRBV4-1 and TRBJ1-2; possible D gene TRBD1, 5 bases. Germline assignment: CDR1 MGHRA and CDR2 YSYEKL. V gave up 4 bases and J gave up 3 bases, with 15 bases separating them. CDR3 length equals 15 residues. The CDR3 here is CASSPGSWGDYGYTF. CDR3 DNA: TGCGCCAGCAGCCCGGGGTCCTGGGGCGACTATGGCTACACCTTC.

The chain has TRBV4-2 and TRBJ2-3; 7 bases are shared with TRBD1. The CDR3 has 19 amino acids. Germline lookup yields CDR1 LGHNA and CDR2 YNFKEQ. Trimming removed 0 bases from V and 6 bases from J; junction bases left unmatched: 18. CDR3 coding DNA: TGTGCCAGCAGCCAAGATCCCCGAGGCCCAGGGGGATCCGCGGATACGCAGTATTTT. This translates into CASSQDPRGPGGSADTQYF.

The chain joins TRBV2 to TRBJ2-7; possible D gene TRBD1, 5 bases. Germline V lookup: CDR1 SNHLY, CDR2 FYNNEI. The CDR3 contains 14 residues. The V and J ends lost 6 bases and 2 bases respectively, with 14 bases between them. The CDR3 region has the DNA TGTGCCAGCAGGAGGACATCCTCGCCCTACGAGCAGTACTTC. Translation gives CASRRTSSPYEQYF. Filled out from reference TRBV2 and TRBJ2-7, the complete variable domain reads EPEVTQTPSHQVTQMGQEVILRCVPISNHLYFYWYRQILGQKVEFLVSFYNNEISEKSEIFDDQFSVERPDGSNFTLKIRSTKLEDSAMYFCASRRTSSPYEQYFGPGTRLTVT.

DNA of the CDR3: TGTGCCAGTAGCCCAGAGAGTATCGGCACATACAATGAGCAGTTCTTC. Translation: CASSPESIGTYNEQFF. V and J are TRBV19 and TRBJ2-1; no firm D call. Germline CDR1 is LNHDA and CDR2 is SQIVND (reference sequence). The CDR3 is made up of 16 amino acids. The ends were cut back, 6 bases at V and 4 bases at J, with 19 bases in the middle.

V is TRBV29-1 and J is TRBJ1-1; the D is unclear. The CDR3 covers 12 residues. CDR1 is SQVTM and CDR2 is ANQGSEA in the germline V gene. Trimming stripped 6 bases from V and 0 bases from J, with 8 bases between. CDR3 loop: CSVLHVNTEAFF. Written as DNA, the CDR3 is TGCAGCGTCCTTCACGTGAACACTGAAGCTTTCTTT.

V and J are TRBV27 and TRBJ1-3; 8 positions match TRBD1. The V segment lost 4 bases and the J segment 3 bases; nucleotides outside the gene matches: 5. Germline V CDR1 and CDR2: MNHEY, SMNVEV (reference sequence). The CDR3 totals 15 residues. For the CDR3, the DNA is TGTGCCAGCAGTTCCGCCGGACAGGGTGGAAACACCATATATTTT. Its translation: CASSSAGQGGNTIYF.

This rearrangement joins TRBV19 to TRBJ1-6; TRBD1 is a possible D gene (5 bases). Germline values: CDR1 LNHDA, CDR2 SQIVND (reference sequence). Trimming took off 8 bases at V and 3 bases at J, with 11 bases between the two ends. This CDR3 region has 14 residues. CDR3 region: CASRGGGYNSPLHF. The CDR3 nucleotides read TGTGCCAGTCGGGGGGGAGGCTATAATTCACCCCTCCACTTT.

This chain connects TRBV29-1 to TRBJ2-5, with 12 bases identical to TRBD2. This CDR3 is 13 amino acids long. Germline V lookup: CDR1 SQVTM, CDR2 ANQGSEA. CDR3 nucleotide sequence: TGCAGTGCTAGCGGGGGGGCCTTTGAGACCCAGTACTTC. The encoded protein is CSASGGAFETQYF.

This clone was seen only a few times. The chain carries TRBV2 and TRBJ2-7; no definite D call. The CDR3 totals 14 residues. Trimming removed 6 bases at V and 5 bases at J, with 17 bases between. Germline CDR1 is SNHLY and CDR2 is FYNNEI. The CDR3 bases are TGTGCCAGCAGGGCGCCGGCCAGTGTCCACGAGCAGTACTTC. It encodes CASRAPASVHEQYF.

This clone has ten or more counts. The chain links TRBV6-1 to TRBJ1-2; TRBD1 agrees at 7 bases. CDR1 MNHNS and CDR2 SASEGT come from the germline V gene. Unmatched junction bases numbered 6, after V lost 7 bases and J lost 4 bases. The CDR3 runs to 13 residues. CDR3 protein: CASTEDRIYGYTF. CDR3 sequence (DNA): TGTGCCAGCACCGAGGACAGGATCTATGGCTACACCTTC.

The chain uses TRBV5-6 and TRBJ2-3, with D possibly being TRBD2 (5 bases). The germline CDR1 and CDR2 sequences are SGHDT and YYEEEE. Between the trimmed V and J ends, which lost 3 bases and 6 bases, there was a span of 14 bases. This CDR3 region has 14 residues. The CDR3 DNA reads TGTGCCAGCAGCTACCTCCACCGGAGGGATACGCAGTATTTT. As protein: CASSYLHRRDTQYF. Variable domain in full (rest from reference TRBV5-6 and TRBJ2-3): DAGVTQSPTHLIKTRGQQVTLRCSPKSGHDTVSWYQQALGQGPQFIFQYYEEEERQRGNFPDRFSGHQFPNYSSELNVNALLLGDSALYLCASSYLHRRDTQYFGPGTRLTVL.

This clone occurred a few times. The chain is built from TRBV28 and TRBJ1-1, with 11 bases identical to TRBD1. Germline CDR1 and CDR2: MDHEN and SYDVKM. The CDR3 has 18 amino acids. V was pared by 5 bases and J by 0 bases, with 11 bases of the junction left unmatched. The CDR3 protein is CASSPWTGGADMNTEAFF. CDR3 sequence (DNA): TGTGCCAGCAGTCCTTGGACAGGGGGCGCGGATATGAACACTGAAGCTTTCTTT.

This clone has just a few counts. The chain has TRBV6-1 and TRBJ2-7; perhaps TRBD1 as D (6 bases). V shed 9 bases and J shed 4 bases, with 19 bases lying between them. The CDR3 runs to 14 residues. Per the germline V gene, CDR1 is MNHNS and CDR2 is SASEGT. As DNA, the CDR3 is TGTGCCAGTCATTTAGGGGGATCACATTACGAGCAGTACTTC. Translated, it gives CASHLGGSHYEQYF.

V and J are TRBV23-1 and TRBJ1-1; maybe TRBD1 (5 bases). TRBV23-1 is recorded as an ORF, its role being uncertain. The V end was cut by 3 bases, the J end by 5 bases, with 28 bases between. CDR3 size: 19 residues. CDR3 in DNA: TGCGCCAGCAGTCATCGTCCTCTCGGCTCCAGGGTGTGTCTGACTGAAGCTTTCTTT. This gives the protein CASSHRPLGSRVCLTEAFF.